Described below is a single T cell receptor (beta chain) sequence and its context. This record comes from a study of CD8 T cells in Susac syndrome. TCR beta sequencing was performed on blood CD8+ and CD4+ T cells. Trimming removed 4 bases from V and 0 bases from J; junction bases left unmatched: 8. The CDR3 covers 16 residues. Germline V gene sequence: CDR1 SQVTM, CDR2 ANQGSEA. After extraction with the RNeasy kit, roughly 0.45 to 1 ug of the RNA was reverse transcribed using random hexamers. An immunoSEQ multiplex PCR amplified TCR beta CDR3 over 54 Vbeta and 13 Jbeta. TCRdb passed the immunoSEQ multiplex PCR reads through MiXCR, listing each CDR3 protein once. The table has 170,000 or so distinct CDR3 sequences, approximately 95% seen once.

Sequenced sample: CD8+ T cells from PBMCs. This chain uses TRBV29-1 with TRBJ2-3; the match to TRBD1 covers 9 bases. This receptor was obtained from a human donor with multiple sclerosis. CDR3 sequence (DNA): TGCAGCGTTGTAGAACAGGGGGCAACTAGCACAGATACGCAGTATTTT. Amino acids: CSVVEQGATSTDTQYF.